This T cell receptor (beta chain) was found in a study of T cell responses to AZD1222 COVID-19 vaccine. Overall study findings and caveats: Targets within unmutated variant regions were reportedly found for nearly half of spike-specific TCRs.

Here immunoSEQ multiplex PCR was the method, and the copy in TCRdb shows in-frame clones only, minus some. The sample holds fewer than 110,000 clones, 75% to 95% seen once. As concerns this clone: The antigen remains undetermined.

The CDR3 sequence is 15 residues long. CDR1 and CDR2 from the germline V gene are SNHLY and FYNNEI. V was cut by 3 bases and J by 0 bases, with 8 bases left in between. The sequenced sample was peripheral blood, obtained on day 0 of AZD1222 vaccination. The chain combines TRBV2 with TRBJ1-4, with D unresolved. This TCR was recovered from an adult in good health. The CDR3 is CASSDRQATNEKLFF. In DNA, the CDR3 is TGTGCCAGCAGTGATAGACAAGCAACTAATGAAAAACTGTTTTTT.